The present T cell receptor (beta chain) was sequenced within a study of blood T cell repertoires in COVID-19. The overall study: Researchers got acute and convalescent COVID-19 samples from the United States, Italy and Spain. From T cells, B-cell-depleted T cells, or PBMCs came the material, which was cDNA or gDNA.

Source study methods: For nucleated cells, counts were estimated from reference gene primer amplification. Clones were read by immunoSEQ multiplex PCR, and TCRdb kept only the in-frame ones, dropping some. That table is the source of V, J and clone size, and D and trimming were worked out from the DNA. The sample holds 150,000 to 200,000 clones; around nine tenths are singletons and the top ten take 0.8% to 1%. Germline V CDR1 and CDR2: SGHRS, YFSETQ. Losses at the gene ends were 4 bases for V and 8 bases for J; bases not matched to a gene: 16. This CDR3 is 17 amino acids long. This TCR came from a woman between 18 and 30 years old who had recovered from COVID-19. The chain joins TRBV5-1 to TRBJ2-4; 9 positions match TRBD1. Material for sequencing was peripheral blood. The CDR3 sequence is CASSPSGTGKSDHIQYF. The CDR3 nucleotides read TGCGCCAGCAGCCCCTCTGGGACAGGGAAATCAGATCACATTCAGTACTTC.